The 28 T cell receptor beta chains in this list originate from one sample, sequenced in a study of T cell responses to AZD1222 COVID-19 vaccine. Using immunoSEQ multiplex PCR, the repertoire was profiled, and TCRdb retains in-frame clones only, with some absent. Among approximately 180,000 clones listed, 85% to 90% were seen once. Source: peripheral blood, taken on day 0 of AZD1222 vaccination. The receptors were gathered from an adult in good health.

V is TRBV16 and J is TRBJ2-4; D is perhaps TRBD1 or TRBD2 (5 bases each). This CDR3 spans 19 amino acids. Germline loops: CDR1 KGHSY, CDR2 FQNENV. Deletions cut 4 bases from V and 2 bases from J, with 24 bases between. The CDR3 loop reads CASSPLRGVAGGTKNIQYF. In DNA, the CDR3 is TGTGCCAGCAGCCCGTTGAGAGGGGTTGCTGGGGGAACCAAAAACATTCAGTACTTC. The whole variable domain, filled in from reference TRBV16 and TRBJ2-4, reads GEEVAQTPKHLVRGEGQKAKLYCAPIKGHSYVFWYQQVLKNEFKFLISFQNENVFDETGMPKERFSAKCLPNSPCSLEIQATKLEDSAVYFCASSPLRGVAGGTKNIQYFGAGTRLSVL.

The rearrangement joins TRBV9 to TRBJ2-1; possible D gene TRBD2, 6 bases. Deletions cut 0 bases from V and 6 bases from J, with 13 bases between. CDR1 is SGDLS, CDR2 YYNGEE, per germline. This CDR3 is 15 amino acids long. The CDR3, as DNA: TGTGCCAGCAGCGTAGGAGGAGGCGGGATCAATGAGCAGTTCTTC. Translation gives CASSVGGGGINEQFF.

This rearrangement joins TRBV7-9 to TRBJ2-5, with 9 bases aligning to TRBD1. Looked up from germline, CDR1 is SEHNR and CDR2 is FQNEAQ (reference sequence). Unmatched junction bases numbered 5, after V lost 5 bases and J lost 4 bases. The CDR3 is 14 amino acids. CDR3 sequence reads: CASSRQGEGETQYF. The CDR3 bases are TGTGCCAGCAGCCGACAGGGGGAGGGAGAGACCCAGTACTTC.

The table lists this clone with a count of one. The V call is TRBV7-9, the J call TRBJ1-2; the D is unclear. Trimming shortened V by 2 bases and J by 7 bases, and 14 bases separated the two germline ends. The CDR3 runs 14 residues. Germline-derived CDR1 and CDR2 are SEHNR and FQNEAQ (reference sequence). The DNA for the CDR3 is TGTGCCAGCAGCTTAAATGACAAGGGAGGTGGCTACACCTTC. Its protein product is CASSLNDKGGGYTF.

The gene calls are TRBV5-4 and TRBJ2-1, with 14 bases fitting TRBD2. The ends lost 0 bases at V and 8 bases at J; junction bases unmatched: 7. The CDR3 totals 17 residues. The germline gives CDR1 SGHNT, CDR2 YYREEE (reference sequence). The CDR3 reads CASSLGPGLAGVDEQFF. As DNA, the CDR3 is TGTGCCAGCAGCTTGGGACCGGGACTAGCGGGAGTTGATGAGCAGTTCTTC.

The V call is TRBV10-2, the J call TRBJ1-6, with 9 bases fitting TRBD1. V trimming: 6 bases; J trimming: 9 bases; junction bases outside the gene matches: 9. Germline V gene lookup returns CDR1 WSHSY and CDR2 SAAADI. CDR3 size: 15 residues. For the CDR3, the DNA is TGCGCCAGCAGCCGGGACAGGGTAACCTTTTCACCCCTCCACTTT. Its translation is CASSRDRVTFSPLHF.

This clone is medium-sized. The J gene is TRBJ2-5, the V gene TRBV19; 9 bases align to TRBD1. Germline V gene sequence: CDR1 LNHDA, CDR2 SQIVND (reference sequence). This CDR3 spans 15 amino acids. Unmatched junction bases numbered 6, after V lost 1 base and J lost 6 bases. CDR3 in DNA: TGTGCCAGTAGTATAGCGGACAGGGGCGGGAAGACCCAGTACTTC. It translates to CASSIADRGGKTQYF.

The V gene is TRBV14, the J gene TRBJ2-1; D may be TRBD1 or TRBD2 (5 bases each). Between the trimmed V and J ends, which lost 3 bases and 1 base, there was a span of 13 bases. Per the germline V gene, CDR1 is SGHDN and CDR2 is FVKESK. The CDR3 length is 16 residues. The chain's CDR3 is CASSHAGTESYNEQFF. For the CDR3, the DNA is TGTGCCAGCAGCCATGCCGGGACGGAGTCCTACAATGAGCAGTTCTTC.

V usage is TRBV6-4 and J usage is TRBJ2-2; 9 bases are a match to TRBD2. CDR1 and CDR2 (germline): MRHNA, SNTAGT. The CDR3 is made up of 15 amino acids. After removal of 2 bases from V and 4 bases from J, the junction contained 2 bases not matched to a gene. CDR3 region: CASSDSGGSTGELFF. DNA of the CDR3: TGTGCCAGCAGTGACAGCGGGGGGTCCACCGGGGAGCTGTTTTTT.

J is TRBJ2-7 and V is TRBV7-9; 7 bases are a match to TRBD1. CDR1 and CDR2 (germline): SEHNR, FQNEAQ (reference sequence). The CDR3 covers 17 residues. Trimming at V came to 0 bases and at J to 0 bases, leaving 8 bases not matched to a gene. CDR3 nucleotide sequence: TGTGCCAGCAGCTTAGCGCTAGGGACAGCCTCCTCCTACGAGCAGTACTTC. It is translated as CASSLALGTASSYEQYF.

This clone was counted a single time. The chain couples TRBV13 to TRBJ2-7; 8 bases align to TRBD1. CDR1 and CDR2 (germline): PRHDT, FYEKMQ (reference sequence). V lost 5 bases and J lost 4; bases outside the gene matches: 13. The CDR3 spans 16 residues. CDR3 amino acids: CASSPLRTGSRYEQYF. As DNA, the CDR3 is TGTGCCAGCAGCCCACTCCGGACAGGGAGTCGGTACGAGCAGTACTTC. The variable domain in full, with the rest retrieved from reference TRBV13 and TRBJ2-7, is AAGVIQSPRHLIKEKRETATLKCYPIPRHDTVYWYQQGPGQDPQFLISFYEKMQSDKGSIPDRFSAQQFSDYHSELNMSSLELGDSALYFCASSPLRTGSRYEQYFGPGTRLTVT.

The chain has TRBV19 and TRBJ1-4, with TRBD1 identical over 9 bases. Germline assignment: CDR1 LNHDA and CDR2 SQIVND (reference sequence). The CDR3 is 17 amino acids. The ends lost 4 bases at V and 5 bases at J; junction bases unmatched: 11. CDR3 sequence reads: CASSTAGTTGGNEKLFF. The CDR3 DNA reads as TGTGCCAGTAGTACTGCTGGAACGACAGGGGGAAATGAAAAACTGTTTTTT. The full variable domain, with the rest looked up from reference TRBV19 and TRBJ1-4, is DGGITQSPKYLFRKEGQNVTLSCEQNLNHDAMYWYRQDPGQGLRLIYYSQIVNDFQKGDIAEGYSVSREKKESFPLTVTSAQKNPTAFYLCASSTAGTTGGNEKLFFGSGTQLSVL.

V is TRBV5-1 and J is TRBJ1-2; possibly TRBD1 for D (5 bases). There are 16 residues in the CDR3. V lost 3 bases and J lost 5, with 20 bases in between. CDR1 and CDR2 from the germline V gene are SGHRS and YFSETQ. CDR3 coding DNA: TGCGCCAGCAGCTGGGGGGACGGAGTTTTCTTTTATGGCTACACCTTC. Translation: CASSWGDGVFFYGYTF.

The rearrangement uses TRBV7-9 and TRBJ2-1; D is undetermined. The germline V and J ends were trimmed by 5 bases and 0 bases, with 14 bases remaining between them. This CDR3 has 16 residues. The germline V gene encodes CDR1 SEHNR and CDR2 FQNEAQ (reference sequence). CDR3 nucleotide sequence: TGTGCCAGCAGCCCTACTCCCCTCAGCTCCTACAATGAGCAGTTCTTC. It codes for CASSPTPLSSYNEQFF.

This clone was counted once. CDR3 coding DNA: TGTGCCAGCAGTGACCGCCGGGGTAATGAGCAGTTCTTC. It codes for CASSDRRGNEQFF. The chain couples TRBV6-4 to TRBJ2-1; maybe TRBD2 (5 bases). Germline CDR1 is MRHNA and CDR2 is SNTAGT. Deletions cut 2 bases from V and 7 bases from J, with 9 bases between. The CDR3 is made up of 13 amino acids.

This chain's CDR3 is CASASGESVTDTQYF. The CDR3 coding sequence is TGTGCCAGCGCGAGCGGGGAGTCGGTCACAGATACGCAGTATTTT. J is TRBJ2-3 and V is TRBV28, with TRBD2 matching 7 bases. Germline V gene lookup returns CDR1 MDHEN and CDR2 SYDVKM. The CDR3 extends over 15 amino acids. The V segment lost 8 bases and the J segment 2 bases; nucleotides outside the gene matches: 10. The full variable domain, completed using reference TRBV28 and TRBJ2-3, is DVKVTQSSRYLVKRTGEKVFLECVQDMDHENMFWYRQDPGLGLRLIYFSYDVKMKEKGDIPEGYSVSREKKERFSLILESASTNQTSMYLCASASGESVTDTQYFGPGTRLTVL.

This rearrangement joins TRBV20-1 to TRBJ2-3, with 8 positions matching TRBD2. This CDR3 is built from 14 residues. Germline trimming cut 3 bases from V and 2 bases from J; bases unmatched to any gene: 4. Germline V gives CDR1 DFQATT, CDR2 SNEGSKA (reference sequence). DNA for the CDR3: TGCAGTGCTAGTGCGGGGGGAAACACAGATACGCAGTATTTT. The encoded protein is CSASAGGNTDTQYF.

J is TRBJ1-2 and V is TRBV28; D is unclear. CDR1 is MDHEN, CDR2 SYDVKM, per germline. Trimming shortened V by 7 bases and J by 4 bases, and 10 bases separated the two germline ends. The CDR3 is 12 residues long. The CDR3 protein is CASTTSTYGYTF. CDR3 sequence (DNA): TGTGCCAGCACCACTAGTACCTATGGCTACACCTTC.

The gene calls are TRBV30 and TRBJ1-6, with 12 bases aligning to TRBD1. Germline trimming cut 3 bases from V and 10 bases from J; bases unmatched to any gene: 4. Germline-derived CDR1 and CDR2 are GTSNPN and SVGIG (reference sequence). The CDR3 consists of 14 residues. CDR3 nucleotides: TGTGCCTGGAGAGGGACAGGGGGCATCTCACCCCTCCACTTT. Amino acids: CAWRGTGGISPLHF.

The chain employs TRBV3-1 (or the pseudogene TRBV3-2) and TRBJ2-4; D gene ambiguous. The CDR3 runs 13 residues. Trimming cost V 8 bases and J 0 bases, with 8 bases left between them. From germline, CDR1 is LGHDT and CDR2 YNNKEL (reference sequence). CDR3 coding DNA: TGTGCCAGCTCACCCCTAGCCAAAAACATTCAGTACTTC. Its protein is CASSPLAKNIQYF.

The chain recombines TRBV7-9 with TRBJ1-5, with 7 bases identical to TRBD1. V dropped 5 bases and J dropped 7; count of bases not matched to a gene: 8. CDR3 length: 14 amino acids. Germline V gene data show CDR1 as SEHNR and CDR2 as FQNEAQ (reference sequence). This CDR3 reads CASSTGTEIQPQHF. The CDR3 region has the DNA TGTGCCAGCAGCACCGGGACAGAGATACAGCCCCAGCATTTT. Using reference TRBV7-9 and TRBJ1-5 for the parts outside the CDR3, the full variable domain is DTGVSQNPRHKITKRGQNVTFRCDPISEHNRLYWYRQTLGQGPEFLTYFQNEAQLEKSRLLSDRFSAERPKGSFSTLEIQRTEQGDSAMYLCASSTGTEIQPQHFGDGTRLSIL.

Only one count was recorded for this clone. The chain links TRBV7-2 to TRBJ1-4; D is perhaps TRBD1 (5 bases). This CDR3 has 14 residues. V lost 3 bases and J lost 5, with 10 bases in between. From germline, CDR1 is SGHTA and CDR2 FQGNSA. CDR3 nucleotide sequence: TGTGCCAGCAGCTTGGCAGGGAGGAATGAAAAACTGTTTTTT. Its translation: CASSLAGRNEKLFF. The full variable domain, completed using reference TRBV7-2 and TRBJ1-4, is GAGVSQSPSNKVTEKGKDVELRCDPISGHTALYWYRQSLGQGLEFLIYFQGNSAPDKSGLPSDRFSAERTGGSVSTLTIQRTQQEDSAVYLCASSLAGRNEKLFFGSGTQLSVL.

The rearrangement joins TRBV19 to TRBJ2-5, with 7 bases lining up with TRBD1. CDR1 is LNHDA and CDR2 is SQIVND in the germline V gene (reference sequence). The CDR3 consists of 15 residues. J was trimmed by 1 base and V by 3 bases; bases with no gene match: 5. DNA for the CDR3: TGTGCCAGTAGTATTTCCCGACAGGGCCAAGAGACCCAGTACTTC. This gives the protein CASSISRQGQETQYF.

This chain connects TRBV18 to TRBJ2-2; D call uncertain. V lost 3 bases, J lost 1 base, and 12 bases lay in between. The CDR3 consists of 16 residues. Per germline, CDR1 KGHSH and CDR2 LQKENI. The CDR3 loop is CASSPTNFQNTGELFF. The DNA for the CDR3 is TGTGCCAGCTCACCGACAAACTTCCAGAACACCGGGGAGCTGTTTTTT.

The rearrangement joins TRBV11-3 to TRBJ2-3; D remains unclear. The CDR3 extends over 13 amino acids. Trimming pared 7 bases from V and 2 bases from J, leaving 10 bases between. CDR1 SGHNT and CDR2 YENEEA come from the germline V gene. The CDR3 DNA reads TGTGCCAGCACTGGAAAGAACACAGATACGCAGTATTTT. It yields the protein CASTGKNTDTQYF.

The chain is built from TRBV2 and TRBJ1-1; D is undetermined. The ends were cut back, 4 bases at V and 0 bases at J, with 9 bases in the middle. The germline CDR1 and CDR2 sequences are SNHLY and FYNNEI. The CDR3 runs to 14 residues. CDR3 protein: CASSAGPVNTEAFF. CDR3 DNA: TGTGCCAGCAGTGCCGGGCCGGTGAACACTGAAGCTTTCTTT.

In this sample, this clone turned up a few times. The CDR3 nucleotides are TGTGCCAGCAGCCTTACGAGGGCGGGGTACAATGAGCAGTTCTTC. Residues: CASSLTRAGYNEQFF. V and J are TRBV4-2 and TRBJ2-1; D perhaps matches TRBD2 (6 bases). The CDR3 contains 15 residues. Looked up from germline, CDR1 is LGHNA and CDR2 is YNFKEQ. The V end lost 4 bases, the J end lost 4 bases, and 14 bases lay between the germline ends.

The chain combines TRBV7-8 with TRBJ2-1; TRBD1 agrees at 8 bases. The CDR3 has 15 residues. In germline, CDR1 is SGHVS, CDR2 FQNEAQ. Germline trimming cut 4 bases from V and 1 base from J; bases unmatched to any gene: 3. CDR3 region: CASSSGQGSYNEQFF. DNA for the CDR3: TGTGCCAGCAGCTCCGGACAGGGATCCTACAATGAGCAGTTCTTC.